Here is one TCR beta chain with its context. This sample is drawn from a study of T cell responses to AZD1222 COVID-19 vaccine. This table comes from immunoSEQ multiplex PCR, and its TCRdb copy is limited to in-frame clones, with some not included. The table lists about 130,000 clones, roughly 85% of them singletons, with 7.9% in the top ten. V lost 0 bases, J lost 9 bases, and 15 bases stayed unmatched. The CDR3 has 18 amino acids. Germline assignment: CDR1 WSHSY and CDR2 SAAADI. The sequence was collected from an adult who received the MenACWY meningococcal vaccine as a control. Sample: peripheral blood, taken 28 days after the second dose of the MenACWY control vaccine. The J gene is TRBJ2-1, the V gene TRBV10-2, with TRBD1 matching 9 bases. CDR3 residues: CASSESGGTGRRGVEQFF. DNA for the CDR3: TGCGCCAGCAGTGAGTCAGGGGGGACAGGGAGAAGAGGTGTTGAGCAGTTCTTC.